The rows below give T cell receptor beta chains drawn from one sample of a study of response to subunit inactivated influenza vaccine. TCRdb used MiXCR to reprocess the RT-PCR reads, holding one entry per CDR3 protein. Among about 480,000 distinct CDR3 sequences, 10% to 15% were seen once, and the ten largest hold around 14%. The source material was PBMCs from blood, sampled 40 to 50 days after vaccination. These receptors all come from a man in his fifties or sixties who received an inactivated influenza vaccine. CDR3s include the opening cysteine and the closing phenylalanine or tryptophan. Each record gives: V gene, clone size, D gene, J gene, CDR3 protein, CDR3 DNA. D genes are given only for firm matches. Clone size is given for some rows only: seen once, a few or many times, or a class if the clone is expanded.

v_call: TRBV11-1; clone_size: -; d_call: -; j_call: TRBJ2-7; cdr3_aa: CASSFRGSNSYEQYF; cdr3_nt: TGTGCCAGCAGCTTCAGGGGATCTAATTCCTACGAGCAGTACTTC
v_call: TRBV7-2; clone_size: -; d_call: TRBD1; j_call: TRBJ2-1; cdr3_aa: CASSFQGASYNEQFF; cdr3_nt: TGTGCCAGCAGCTTTCAGGGGGCTTCCTACAATGAGCAGTTCTTC
v_call: TRBV5-6; clone_size: many; d_call: -; j_call: TRBJ1-5; cdr3_aa: CASSLAGSQPQHF; cdr3_nt: TGTGCCAGCAGCTTGGCAGGGTCACAGCCCCAGCATTTT
v_call: TRBV6-6; clone_size: -; d_call: -; j_call: TRBJ1-1; cdr3_aa: CASSKVMNTEAFF; cdr3_nt: TGTGCCAGCAGCAAGGTTATGAACACTGAAGCTTTCTTT
v_call: TRBV3-1; clone_size: -; d_call: -; j_call: TRBJ2-6; cdr3_aa: CASSQEGQGITSGANVLTF; cdr3_nt: TGTGCCAGCAGCCAAGAGGGGCAGGGGATAACCTCTGGGGCCAACGTCCTGACTTTC
v_call: TRBV20-1; clone_size: few; d_call: TRBD2; j_call: TRBJ2-5; cdr3_aa: CSATRTSGRLETQYF; cdr3_nt: TGCAGTGCTACCCGGACTAGCGGGAGACTGGAGACCCAGTACTTC
v_call: TRBV12-3/TRBV12-4; clone_size: many; d_call: -; j_call: TRBJ1-4; cdr3_aa: CASSPGVVDEKLFF; cdr3_nt: TGTGCCAGCAGCCCAGGGGTAGTAGATGAAAAACTGTTTTTT
v_call: TRBV29-1; clone_size: many; d_call: -; j_call: TRBJ2-2; cdr3_aa: CSVDTGTGELFF; cdr3_nt: TGCAGCGTTGATACGGGCACCGGGGAGCTGTTTTTT
v_call: TRBV20-1; clone_size: -; d_call: -; j_call: TRBJ2-7; cdr3_aa: CSARGTAIHYEQYF; cdr3_nt: TGCAGTGCTAGAGGGACAGCAATTCACTACGAGCAGTACTTC
v_call: TRBV10-3; clone_size: -; d_call: -; j_call: TRBJ2-7; cdr3_aa: CALSLAFRAVSRDYEQYF; cdr3_nt: TGTGCCCTCAGTTTAGCGTTTAGAGCTGTATCAAGAGATTACGAGCAGTACTTC
v_call: TRBV10-2; clone_size: few; d_call: -; j_call: TRBJ2-1; cdr3_aa: CASRQSYNEQFF; cdr3_nt: TGCGCCAGCAGACAGAGCTACAATGAGCAGTTCTTC
v_call: TRBV4-3; clone_size: -; d_call: -; j_call: TRBJ1-2; cdr3_aa: CASSQDIGALYPYGYTF; cdr3_nt: TGCGCCAGCAGCCAAGATATCGGGGCCCTCTATCCTTATGGCTACACCTTC
v_call: TRBV20-1; clone_size: few; d_call: -; j_call: TRBJ1-2; cdr3_aa: CSARVAGNYGYTF; cdr3_nt: TGCAGTGCTAGAGTGGCAGGGAACTATGGCTACACCTTC
v_call: TRBV4-3; clone_size: -; d_call: TRBD1; j_call: TRBJ1-4; cdr3_aa: CASSRDRGEKLFF; cdr3_nt: TGCGCCAGCAGCAGGGACAGAGGTGAAAAACTGTTTTTT
v_call: TRBV6-1; clone_size: few; d_call: TRBD2; j_call: TRBJ2-1; cdr3_aa: CASRKGLAAYNEQFF; cdr3_nt: TGTGCCAGCAGAAAAGGACTAGCAGCTTACAATGAGCAGTTCTTC
v_call: TRBV12-3/TRBV12-4; clone_size: -; d_call: -; j_call: TRBJ2-5; cdr3_aa: CASRTAEQETQYF; cdr3_nt: TGTGCCAGCCGAACGGCAGAACAAGAGACCCAGTACTTC
v_call: TRBV12-3/TRBV12-4; clone_size: -; d_call: -; j_call: TRBJ1-4; cdr3_aa: CASSPGANEKLFF; cdr3_nt: TGTGCCAGCAGCCCGGGGGCGAATGAAAAACTGTTTTTT
v_call: TRBV12-3/TRBV12-4; clone_size: -; d_call: -; j_call: TRBJ2-3; cdr3_aa: CASSLSGAEVTDTQYF; cdr3_nt: TGTGCCAGCAGTTTATCGGGGGCGGAGGTCACAGATACGCAGTATTTT
v_call: TRBV6-5; clone_size: -; d_call: TRBD2; j_call: TRBJ2-5; cdr3_aa: CASSYLGTIQETQYF; cdr3_nt: TGTGCCAGCAGTTACCTCGGGACTATACAAGAGACCCAGTACTTC
v_call: TRBV18; clone_size: -; d_call: -; j_call: TRBJ2-2; cdr3_aa: CASSPGGLTGELFF; cdr3_nt: TGTGCCAGCTCACCAGGGGGTCTCACCGGGGAGCTGTTTTTT
v_call: TRBV7-3; clone_size: -; d_call: TRBD2; j_call: TRBJ2-5; cdr3_aa: CASSLVSGSGKTQYF; cdr3_nt: TGTGCCAGCAGCTTAGTTAGCGGGAGTGGGAAGACCCAGTACTTC
v_call: TRBV5-1; clone_size: many; d_call: TRBD1; j_call: TRBJ2-7; cdr3_aa: CASSLAAGGMYEQYF; cdr3_nt: TGCGCCAGCAGCTTGGCCGCAGGGGGCATGTACGAGCAGTACTTC
v_call: TRBV12-3/TRBV12-4; clone_size: -; d_call: TRBD2; j_call: TRBJ2-1; cdr3_aa: CASRFTSGRYNEQFF; cdr3_nt: TGTGCCAGCAGATTTACTAGCGGGAGGTACAATGAGCAGTTCTTC
v_call: TRBV7-2; clone_size: many; d_call: -; j_call: TRBJ1-6; cdr3_aa: CASSPGYNSPLHF; cdr3_nt: TGTGCCAGCTCCCCAGGCTATAATTCACCCCTCCACTTT
v_call: TRBV24-1; clone_size: -; d_call: -; j_call: TRBJ2-7; cdr3_aa: CATSGTPFYEQYF; cdr3_nt: TGTGCCACCAGCGGGACACCCTTTTACGAGCAGTACTTC
v_call: TRBV6-5; clone_size: -; d_call: -; j_call: TRBJ1-1; cdr3_aa: CASSFSFSMNTEAFF; cdr3_nt: TGTGCCAGCAGTTTCAGTTTTTCCATGAACACTGAAGCTTTCTTT
v_call: TRBV28; clone_size: few; d_call: -; j_call: TRBJ2-1; cdr3_aa: CASSHIMIEQFF; cdr3_nt: TGTGCCAGCAGTCACATTATGATTGAGCAGTTCTTC
v_call: TRBV6-6; clone_size: -; d_call: TRBD1; j_call: TRBJ2-7; cdr3_aa: CASTRDSPYEQYF; cdr3_nt: TGTGCCAGCACCCGGGACAGCCCCTACGAGCAGTACTTC
v_call: TRBV6-2/TRBV6-3; clone_size: -; d_call: TRBD2; j_call: TRBJ2-1; cdr3_aa: CASRRGLAGEQFF; cdr3_nt: TGTGCCAGCCGTAGGGGACTAGCCGGTGAGCAGTTCTTC
v_call: TRBV7-8; clone_size: -; d_call: -; j_call: TRBJ2-7; cdr3_aa: CASSLVVPGSYEQYF; cdr3_nt: TGTGCCAGCAGCTTAGTGGTGCCTGGTTCCTACGAGCAGTACTTC
v_call: TRBV20-1; clone_size: few; d_call: -; j_call: TRBJ2-5; cdr3_aa: CSARDVGGRGETQYF; cdr3_nt: TGCAGTGCTAGAGATGTGGGGGGCCGAGGGGAGACCCAGTACTTC
v_call: TRBV2; clone_size: few; d_call: -; j_call: TRBJ2-7; cdr3_aa: CASSGGRGSGPLEQYF; cdr3_nt: TGTGCCAGCAGTGGGGGCCGGGGCAGTGGGCCTTTGGAGCAGTACTTC
v_call: TRBV7-2; clone_size: -; d_call: -; j_call: TRBJ2-7; cdr3_aa: CASSSKNGVGEQYF; cdr3_nt: TGTGCCAGCAGCTCGAAAAATGGCGTAGGCGAGCAGTACTTC
v_call: TRBV5-1; clone_size: -; d_call: -; j_call: TRBJ1-2; cdr3_aa: CASSHNRVGYTF; cdr3_nt: TGCGCCAGCAGCCATAACCGGGTCGGCTACACCTTC
v_call: TRBV11-2; clone_size: -; d_call: -; j_call: TRBJ2-7; cdr3_aa: CASSPDTDREQYF; cdr3_nt: TGTGCCAGCAGCCCCGACACGGATCGCGAGCAGTACTTC
v_call: TRBV24-1; clone_size: few; d_call: -; j_call: TRBJ2-5; cdr3_aa: CATSGEGRWETQYF; cdr3_nt: TGTGCCACCAGTGGAGAGGGGAGGTGGGAGACCCAGTACTTC
v_call: TRBV5-1; clone_size: few; d_call: TRBD1; j_call: TRBJ2-7; cdr3_aa: CASSWTGTTGAYEQYF; cdr3_nt: TGCGCCAGCAGCTGGACAGGAACCACCGGGGCCTACGAGCAGTACTTC
v_call: TRBV28; clone_size: many; d_call: -; j_call: TRBJ1-1; cdr3_aa: CASRAQSFVNTEAFF; cdr3_nt: TGTGCCAGCAGGGCCCAATCCTTCGTGAACACTGAAGCTTTCTTT
v_call: TRBV27; clone_size: many; d_call: TRBD1; j_call: TRBJ2-5; cdr3_aa: CASSGDREYQETQYF; cdr3_nt: TGTGCCAGCAGTGGAGACAGGGAGTACCAAGAGACCCAGTACTTC
v_call: TRBV4-1; clone_size: few; d_call: -; j_call: TRBJ1-2; cdr3_aa: CASSQVARVYGYTF; cdr3_nt: TGCGCCAGCAGCCAAGTAGCCAGGGTCTATGGCTACACCTTC
v_call: TRBV4-3; clone_size: -; d_call: -; j_call: TRBJ2-1; cdr3_aa: CASSQAETTEQFF; cdr3_nt: TGCGCCAGCAGCCAAGCGGAGACTACAGAGCAGTTCTTC
v_call: TRBV11-1; clone_size: -; d_call: TRBD1; j_call: TRBJ2-5; cdr3_aa: CASSRRWGRQGTSLIETQYF; cdr3_nt: TGTGCCAGCAGCCGACGTTGGGGGAGACAGGGGACAAGCCTGATTGAGACCCAGTACTTC